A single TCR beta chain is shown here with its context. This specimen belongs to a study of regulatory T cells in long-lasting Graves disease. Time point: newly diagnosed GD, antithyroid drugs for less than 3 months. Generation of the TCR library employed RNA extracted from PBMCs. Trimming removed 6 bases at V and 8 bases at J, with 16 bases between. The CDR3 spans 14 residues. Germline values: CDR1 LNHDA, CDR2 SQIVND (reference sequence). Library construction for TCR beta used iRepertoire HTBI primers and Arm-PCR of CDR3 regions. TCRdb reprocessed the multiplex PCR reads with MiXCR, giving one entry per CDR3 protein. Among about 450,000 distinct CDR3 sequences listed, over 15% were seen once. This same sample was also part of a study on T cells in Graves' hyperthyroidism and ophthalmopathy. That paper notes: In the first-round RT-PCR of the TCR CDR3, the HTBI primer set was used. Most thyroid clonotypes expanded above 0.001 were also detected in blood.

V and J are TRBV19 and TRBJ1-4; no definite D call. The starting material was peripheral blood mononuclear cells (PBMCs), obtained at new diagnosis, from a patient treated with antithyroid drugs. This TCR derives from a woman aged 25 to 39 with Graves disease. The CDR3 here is CASRNAEGREKLFF. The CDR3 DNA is TGTGCCAGTAGGAACGCGGAAGGTCGAGAAAAACTGTTTTTT.